One and the same sample provided the 2 T cell receptor beta chains below, sequenced in a study of OX40 agonist ivuxolimab in advanced cancers. Receptors were amplified or captured by the immunoSEQ multiplex PCR assay. TCRdb provides this immuneACCESS table in a form limited to in-frame rearrangements. Some clones are lacking; in checked studies, under half of them reflect an unresolved V gene, and why the rest are absent is not known. In all, the sample holds more than 45,000 clones, and over 75% of those were seen once. Of the sample, 0.75% falls within the top ten clones. Sequencing was performed on CD4+ or CD8+ T cells sorted from blood, taken in a trial of the OX40 agonist ivuxolimab. Every receptor here comes from an adult with an advanced solid tumor such as melanoma, head and neck, liver or kidney cancer.

The CDR3 sequence: CATSRDRETQYF. The CDR3 DNA is TGTGCCACCAGCAGAGATCGGGAGACCCAGTACTTC. The V gene is TRBV15, the J gene TRBJ2-5; D not resolved. The CDR3 totals 12 residues. Trimming shortened V by 0 bases and J by 5 bases, and 4 bases separated the two germline ends. The germline V gene has CDR1 LNHNV and CDR2 YYDKDF (reference sequence).

There are a few counts of this clone. The V and J genes are TRBV4-1 and TRBJ2-5; 12 bases line up with TRBD2. The germline gives CDR1 MGHRA, CDR2 YSYEKL. This CDR3 has 17 residues. Trimming at V came to 0 bases and at J to 5 bases, leaving 7 bases not matched to a gene. CDR3 in amino acids: CASSQEGASGGAETQYF. The CDR3 DNA sequence: TGCGCCAGCAGCCAAGAAGGGGCTAGCGGGGGGGCCGAGACCCAGTACTTC.